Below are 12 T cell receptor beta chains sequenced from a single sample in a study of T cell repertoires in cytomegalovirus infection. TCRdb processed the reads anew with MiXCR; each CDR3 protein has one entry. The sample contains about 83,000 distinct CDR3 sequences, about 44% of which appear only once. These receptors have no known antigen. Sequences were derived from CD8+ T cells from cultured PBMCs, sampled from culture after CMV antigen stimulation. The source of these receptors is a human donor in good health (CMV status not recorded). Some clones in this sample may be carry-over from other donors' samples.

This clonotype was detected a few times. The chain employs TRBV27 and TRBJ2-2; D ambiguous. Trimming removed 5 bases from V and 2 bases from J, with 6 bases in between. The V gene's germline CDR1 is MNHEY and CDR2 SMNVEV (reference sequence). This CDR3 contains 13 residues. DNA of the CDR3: TGTGCCAGCAGTGAACAAAACACCGGGGAGCTGTTTTTT. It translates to CASSEQNTGELFF.

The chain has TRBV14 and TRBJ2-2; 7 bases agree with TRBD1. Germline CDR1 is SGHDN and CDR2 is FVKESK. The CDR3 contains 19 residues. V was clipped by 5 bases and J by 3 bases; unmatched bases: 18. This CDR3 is CASSWGQPQKKSDTGELFF. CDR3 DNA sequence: TGTGCCAGCAGCTGGGGACAGCCTCAAAAAAAATCGGACACCGGGGAGCTGTTTTTT.

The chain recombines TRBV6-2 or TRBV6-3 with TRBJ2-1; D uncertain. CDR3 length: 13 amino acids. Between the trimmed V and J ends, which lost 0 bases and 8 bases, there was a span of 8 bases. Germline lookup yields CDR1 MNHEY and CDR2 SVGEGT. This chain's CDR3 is CASSYSNNYEQFF. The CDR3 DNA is TGTGCCAGCAGTTACTCTAATAACTATGAGCAGTTCTTC.

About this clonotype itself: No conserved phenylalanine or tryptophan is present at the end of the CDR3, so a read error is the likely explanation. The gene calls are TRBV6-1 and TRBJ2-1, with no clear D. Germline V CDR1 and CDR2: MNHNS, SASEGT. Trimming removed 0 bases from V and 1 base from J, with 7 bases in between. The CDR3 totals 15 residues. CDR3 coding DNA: TGTGCCAGCAGTGAAGCCGGCAGTTCCTACAATGAGCAGTTCTTA. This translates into CASSEAGSSYNEQFL.

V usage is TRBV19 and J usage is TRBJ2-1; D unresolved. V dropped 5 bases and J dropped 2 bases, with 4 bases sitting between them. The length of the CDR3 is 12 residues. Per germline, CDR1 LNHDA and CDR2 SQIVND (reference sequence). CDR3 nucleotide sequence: TGTGCCAGTAGTTTTACCTACAATGAGCAGTTCTTC. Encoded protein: CASSFTYNEQFF.

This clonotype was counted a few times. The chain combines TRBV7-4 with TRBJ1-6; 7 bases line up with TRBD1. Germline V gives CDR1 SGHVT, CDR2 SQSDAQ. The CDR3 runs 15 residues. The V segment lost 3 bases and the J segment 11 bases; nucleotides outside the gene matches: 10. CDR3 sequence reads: CASSFHTGDPPPLHF. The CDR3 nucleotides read TGTGCCAGCAGCTTCCATACAGGGGATCCCCCACCCCTCCACTTT.

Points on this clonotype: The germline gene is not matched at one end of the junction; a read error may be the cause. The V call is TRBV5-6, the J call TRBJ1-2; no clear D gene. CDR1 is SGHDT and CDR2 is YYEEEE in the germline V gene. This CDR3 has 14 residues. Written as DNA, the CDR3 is TGTGCCAGCTGCTCAGTTAATCAACACTATGACTACACCTTC. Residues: CASCSVNQHYDYTF.

This chain's CDR3 is CASSPSIGGAYNEQFF. In nucleotides, the CDR3 is TGTGCCAGCAGCCCCTCTATTGGGGGGGCCTACAATGAGCAGTTCTTC. V and J are TRBV7-6 and TRBJ2-1; 7 nucleotides match TRBD2. The germline V gene encodes CDR1 SGHVS and CDR2 FNYEAQ. CDR3 length: 16 residues. Losses at the gene ends were 5 bases for V and 2 bases for J; bases not matched to a gene: 9.

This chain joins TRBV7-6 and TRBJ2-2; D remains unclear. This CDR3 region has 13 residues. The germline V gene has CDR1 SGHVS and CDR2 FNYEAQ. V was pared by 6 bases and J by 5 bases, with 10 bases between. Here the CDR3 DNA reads TGTGCCAGCAGTTTGACACTTACCGGGGAGCTGTTTTTT. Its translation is CASSLTLTGELFF.

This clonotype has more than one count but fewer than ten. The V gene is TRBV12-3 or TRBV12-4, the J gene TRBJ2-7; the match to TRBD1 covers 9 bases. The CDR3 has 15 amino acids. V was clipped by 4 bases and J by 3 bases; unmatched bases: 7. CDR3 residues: CASSSIRDRVYEQYF. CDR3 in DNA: TGTGCCAGCAGTTCAATCCGGGACAGGGTCTACGAGCAGTACTTC.

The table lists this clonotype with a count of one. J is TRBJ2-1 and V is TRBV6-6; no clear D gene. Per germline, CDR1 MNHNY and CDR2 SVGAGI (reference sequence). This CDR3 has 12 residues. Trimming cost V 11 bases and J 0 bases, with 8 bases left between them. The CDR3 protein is CAALSSYNEQFF. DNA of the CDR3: TGTGCCGCTCTGAGCTCCTACAATGAGCAGTTCTTC.

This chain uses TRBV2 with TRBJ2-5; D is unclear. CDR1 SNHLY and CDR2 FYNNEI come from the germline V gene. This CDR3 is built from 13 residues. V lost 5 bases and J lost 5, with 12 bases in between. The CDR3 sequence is CASSSLRQETQYF. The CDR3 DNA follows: TGTGCCAGCAGTTCCTTACGGCAGGAGACCCAGTACTTC.